The table lists the clone carrying this T cell receptor (beta chain) with many counts. What it binds is unknown. The data stem from a study of T-cell reconstitution after alpha-beta-depleted transplantation in children. General study findings and limits: Reportedly, only several hundred clones from non-depleted graft cells drove alpha-beta T-cell counts at about two months. TCRbeta diversity was high at day 60 in some patients (a result of surviving recipient T cells and thymic progenitors).

Library preparation (for TCRbeta) was performed with unique molecular identifiers. TCRdb analysed the PCR reads with MiXCR anew, one entry per CDR3 protein. This repertoire shows a few hundred thousand distinct CDR3 sequences, 13% found once; its top ten account for about 2%. The CDR3 runs 13 residues. Trimming removed 4 bases at V and 1 base at J, with 11 bases between. The germline gives CDR1 SQVTM, CDR2 ANQGSEA. This clonotype was sampled from a male patient younger than 18 who had a stem cell transplant for acute myeloid leukemia, so the T cells may come from the graft donor. The sample consisted of PBMCs, mostly from graft donor cells, taken 360 days after TCRalphabeta/CD19-depleted stem cell transplant. V usage is TRBV29-1 and J usage is TRBJ2-7; tentatively, D is TRBD1 (6 bases). The CDR3 reads CSVVVTGSYEQYF. CDR3 in DNA: TGCAGCGTTGTGGTGACAGGTTCCTACGAGCAGTACTTC.